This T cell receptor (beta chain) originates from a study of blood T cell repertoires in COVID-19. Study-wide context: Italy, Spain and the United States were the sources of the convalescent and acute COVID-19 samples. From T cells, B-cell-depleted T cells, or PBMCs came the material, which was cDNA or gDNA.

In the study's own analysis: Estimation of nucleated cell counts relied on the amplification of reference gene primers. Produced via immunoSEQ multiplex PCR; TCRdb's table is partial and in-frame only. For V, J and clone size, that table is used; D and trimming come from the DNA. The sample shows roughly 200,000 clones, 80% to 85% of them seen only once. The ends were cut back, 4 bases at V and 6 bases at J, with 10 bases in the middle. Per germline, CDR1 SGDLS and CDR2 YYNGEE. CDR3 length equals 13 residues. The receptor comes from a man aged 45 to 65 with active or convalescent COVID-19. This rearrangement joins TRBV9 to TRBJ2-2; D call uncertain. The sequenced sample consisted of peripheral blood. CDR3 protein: CASSSRYSGELFF. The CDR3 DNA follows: TGTGCCAGCAGCTCACGCTATTCCGGGGAGCTGTTTTTT.